These T cell receptor beta chains were read from a single sample in a study of tumor-infiltrating lymphocytes in primary liver carcinoma. TCRdb re-called the multiplex PCR reads with MiXCR, one entry per CDR3 protein. In the table there are 310,000 or so distinct CDR3 sequences, around 60% of which are singletons. Sequenced sample: peripheral blood. The receptors originated from a man in his forties with primary liver carcinoma and hepatitis B virus infection. Each CDR3 is given with its conserved first and last residue. Each record gives: CDR3 DNA, CDR3 protein, V gene, clone size, J gene, D gene. D genes are given only for firm matches. Only part of the rows carry a size: once, few, many, or a class if the clone is expanded.

TGTGCCAGCAGCTTACGAAGACAGGCCGGGAAAAAACTGTTTTTT | CASSLRRQAGKKLFF | TRBV11-2 | . | TRBJ1-4 | .
TGCGCCGGCAGCCCCAGCGGGCTTTCCTACGAGCAGTACTTC | CAGSPSGLSYEQYF | TRBV11-2 | once | TRBJ2-7 | .
TGTGCCGGCAGCCAAGTGTGGGCCGGCTCCTACAATGAGCAGTTCTTC | CAGSQVWAGSYNEQFF | TRBV4-2 | . | TRBJ2-1 | .
TGTGCCAGCACCTCAGGTCGGGCCTTAGCCAAAAACATTCAGTACTTC | CASTSGRALAKNIQYF | TRBV28 | . | TRBJ2-4 | .
TGCGCCAACAGCCAAGATTGGGCCGAGGAGCTGTCTTTT | CANSQDWAEELSF | TRBV4-3 | . | TRBJ2-2 | .
TGTGCCAGCAGCGTTGACGCAAGAAACACAGATACGCAGTATTTT | CASSVDARNTDTQYF | TRBV11-3 | many | TRBJ2-3 | .
TGCGCCAGCAGCTTTGACCTAGTAGGGGGGAACACTGAAGCTTTCTTT | CASSFDLVGGNTEAFF | TRBV11-2 | once | TRBJ1-1 | .
TGTGCCAGCAGCTTTGGACTAGTAGAGACCCAGTACTTC | CASSFGLVETQYF | TRBV11-2 | many | TRBJ2-5 | TRBD2
TGTGCCAGCAGTCTTCGACTAGCGGGAGTCTCTGAGACCCAGTACTTC | CASSLRLAGVSETQYF | TRBV28 | few | TRBJ2-5 | TRBD2
TGTGTCAGCAGCTCGAGGACAGGGGAGGTCGACAAAAACATTCAGTACTTC | CVSSSRTGEVDKNIQYF | TRBV11-1 | . | TRBJ2-4 | TRBD1
TGTGCCTGCAGCAAGGACAGAAACACTGAAGATTTCTTT | CACSKDRNTEDFF | TRBV11-2 | once | TRBJ1-1 | .
TGTGCCAGCAGACCGCCTACTAGCCTGAACACCAGGGAGCTGTTTTTT | CASRPPTSLNTRELFF | TRBV6-6 | . | TRBJ2-2 | .
TGCAGTGTCGGGACTAGCGGACCCAAAAACATTCAGTACTTC | CSVGTSGPKNIQYF | TRBV20-1 | . | TRBJ2-4 | TRBD2
TGTGCCAGCAGGACAGCTCCTCAAGAGACCCAGTACTTC | CASRTAPQETQYF | TRBV28 | few | TRBJ2-5 | .
TGTGCCAGCAGGGAAGTGGGAACCGACTACAATGAGCAGTTCTTC | CASREVGTDYNEQFF | TRBV6-1 | . | TRBJ2-1 | .